The next 14 T cell receptor beta chains were all read from a single sample in a study of blood T cell repertoires in COVID-19. Measured with immunoSEQ multiplex PCR; TCRdb has only the in-frame clones, and not every one. The sample holds over 300,000 clones; about 90% are singletons and the top ten take about 1.2%. Sequenced input: peripheral blood. The origin of the receptors is a man aged 35-49 years with acute or convalescent COVID-19.

This chain links TRBV27 with TRBJ1-1, with 7 bases matching TRBD1. Trimming removed 6 bases from V and 5 bases from J; junction bases left unmatched: 3. Per germline, CDR1 MNHEY and CDR2 SMNVEV (reference sequence). The CDR3 runs to 12 residues. CDR3 sequence reads: CASSTTGTEAFF. In nucleotides, the CDR3 is TGTGCCAGCAGCACGACAGGGACTGAAGCTTTCTTT.

This sequence joins TRBV4-1 and TRBJ2-7, with 7 bases fitting TRBD2. The CDR3 has 14 residues. Germline-derived CDR1 and CDR2 are MGHRA and YSYEKL. The junction had 2 bases not matched to a gene; V was cut back by 1 base and J by 2 bases. The DNA for the CDR3 is TGCGCCAGCAGCCAAGTGGGAGGGACCTACGAGCAGTACTTC. Protein sequence: CASSQVGGTYEQYF.

CDR3 in DNA: TGTGCCAGCAGCTTCGGTTTGGAAGCTTTCTTT. Translating gives CASSFGLEAFF. The chain links TRBV7-9 to TRBJ1-1; D ambiguous. V was cut by 3 bases and J by 8 bases, with 7 bases left in between. This CDR3 has 11 amino acids. Germline CDR1 reads SEHNR; CDR2 reads FQNEAQ (reference sequence).

This chain joins TRBV7-9 and TRBJ2-7; TRBD2 matches at 7 bases. CDR3 length: 12 residues. The germline gives CDR1 SEHNR, CDR2 FQNEAQ (reference sequence). The junction had 9 bases not matched to a gene; V was cut back by 3 bases and J by 13 bases. This chain's CDR3 is CASSFSGGRQYF. The CDR3 DNA follows: TGTGCCAGCAGCTTTTCGGGGGGTCGGCAATACTTC.

The chain couples TRBV6-5 to TRBJ1-5; 8 nucleotides agree with TRBD1. CDR3 length: 14 residues. After removal of 6 bases from V and 6 bases from J, the junction contained 7 bases not matched to a gene. CDR1 and CDR2 (germline): MNHEY, SVGAGI. CDR3 protein: CASSQQGGGQPQHF. The CDR3 DNA reads TGTGCCAGCAGCCAACAGGGGGGAGGTCAGCCCCAGCATTTT.

The chain carries TRBV7-3 and TRBJ1-2; a possible D gene is TRBD1 (6 bases). Looked up from germline, CDR1 is SGHTA and CDR2 is FQGTGA. V lost 4 bases and J 8 bases, leaving 20 bases between the germline ends. The CDR3 sequence is 15 residues long. The CDR3 region has the DNA TGTGCCAGCAGCTCGAACGCCGGGACACCGGGGGGCTACACCTTC. Its protein product is CASSSNAGTPGGYTF.

This chain connects TRBV6-5 to TRBJ2-7, with TRBD2 matching 7 bases. The length of the CDR3 is 14 residues. The V gene end was trimmed by 2 bases and the J gene end by 0 bases; junction bases not matched to a gene: 1. Germline V gene data show CDR1 as MNHEY and CDR2 as SVGAGI. The CDR3 sequence is CASSYGGVSYEQYF. CDR3 nucleotides: TGTGCCAGCAGTTACGGGGGGGTCTCCTACGAGCAGTACTTC.

Concerning this clone: At one of its ends the junction is not consistent with the germline gene, which may arise from a read error. CDR3 DNA sequence: TGTGCCAGCAGTCCCTCCTACCCGGGACTAGCGGGACGAATCTTAATTAACTTC. Its protein product is CASSPSYPGLAGRILINF. The V call is TRBV27, the J call TRBJ2-7; 13 nucleotides match TRBD2. The germline gives CDR1 MNHEY, CDR2 SMNVEV (reference sequence). The CDR3 has 18 amino acids.

The CDR3 here is CARTSTDSYEQYF. The CDR3 DNA reads TGTGCCAGAACTTCCACCGACTCCTACGAGCAGTACTTC. The chain couples TRBV2 to TRBJ2-7, with unresolved D. The CDR3 covers 13 residues. The germline gives CDR1 SNHLY, CDR2 FYNNEI. The germline V and J ends were trimmed by 9 bases and 0 bases, with 12 bases remaining between them.

The CDR3 DNA reads as TGTGCCAGCAGCCCGAGGACAGGGGCGGACGGGGAGCTGTTTTTT. It specifies CASSPRTGADGELFF. The genes are TRBV7-3 and TRBJ2-2; 9 bases agree with TRBD1. The CDR3 is made up of 15 amino acids. Unmatched junction bases numbered 8, after V lost 5 bases and J lost 7 bases. Germline CDR1 is SGHTA and CDR2 is FQGTGA.

The chain combines TRBV27 with TRBJ2-7; TRBD1 matches at 9 bases. Germline CDR1 and CDR2: MNHEY and SMNVEV (reference sequence). The CDR3 extends over 16 amino acids. The V gene end was trimmed by 5 bases and the J gene end by 2 bases; junction bases not matched to a gene: 10. CDR3 nucleotide sequence: TGTGCCAGCAGTACTTCCCGGGACAGGGAGCCCTACGAGCAGTACTTC. Translation gives CASSTSRDREPYEQYF.

This chain joins TRBV2 and TRBJ2-2; 8 positions agree with TRBD2. The germline CDR1 and CDR2 sequences are SNHLY and FYNNEI. The length of the CDR3 is 15 residues. Trimming removed 6 bases from V and 0 bases from J; junction bases left unmatched: 3. CDR3 in amino acids: CASRKLAANTGELFF. The CDR3 region has the DNA TGTGCCAGCAGAAAACTAGCGGCGAACACCGGGGAGCTGTTTTTT.

As DNA, the CDR3 is TGCGCCACCCGGAGGGCGGGAGGGCCCGATGAGCAGTTCTTC. It is translated as CATRRAGGPDEQFF. V gene TRBV5-1 combines with J gene TRBJ2-1, with 9 bases identical to TRBD2. After removal of 9 bases from V and 8 bases from J, the junction contained 12 bases not matched to a gene. This CDR3 is 14 amino acids long. Germline V gene data show CDR1 as SGHRS and CDR2 as YFSETQ.

This rearrangement joins TRBV2 to TRBJ2-3, with D possibly matching TRBD1 (5 bases). Germline CDR1 SNHLY, CDR2 FYNNEI. Trimming pared 3 bases from V and 2 bases from J, leaving 15 bases between. The CDR3 is 16 amino acids. The CDR3 DNA reads TGTGCCAGCAGTGATGGTGGTCGACAGTCCACAGATACGCAGTATTTT. It yields the protein CASSDGGRQSTDTQYF.